A single TCR beta chain is shown here with its context. The antigen is unknown. The sample comes from a study of cytomegalovirus exposure and HLA in healthy donors. Study background: The roughly 120 validation repertoires matched the 600 to 700 first-cohort repertoires in platform, a later analysis reported.

Overall study findings and caveats: The tendency of first-cohort TCR clusters to co-occur in the 120 or so validation repertoires was the finding of a later analysis.

TCRdb's table, derived via immunoSEQ multiplex PCR, lists solely in-frame clones and lacks some. The data contain 200,000 to 250,000 clones, roughly 85% of them singletons. Donors came from a validation cohort of over a hundred subjects, distinct from the first 666-subject cohort. This TCR was sampled from a woman aged 18-35 years in good health and CMV-seronegative. Sequencing was carried out using PBMCs.

CDR3 in DNA: TGCGCCAGCAGCTTGGGCGGGACTAGCGGATCCACAGATACGCAGTATTTT. It translates to CASSLGGTSGSTDTQYF. The V and J genes are TRBV5-1 and TRBJ2-3; 11 bases map to TRBD2. V shed 0 bases and J 2 bases; nucleotides not matched to a gene: 5. The CDR3 spans 17 residues. The germline V gene has CDR1 SGHRS and CDR2 YFSETQ.